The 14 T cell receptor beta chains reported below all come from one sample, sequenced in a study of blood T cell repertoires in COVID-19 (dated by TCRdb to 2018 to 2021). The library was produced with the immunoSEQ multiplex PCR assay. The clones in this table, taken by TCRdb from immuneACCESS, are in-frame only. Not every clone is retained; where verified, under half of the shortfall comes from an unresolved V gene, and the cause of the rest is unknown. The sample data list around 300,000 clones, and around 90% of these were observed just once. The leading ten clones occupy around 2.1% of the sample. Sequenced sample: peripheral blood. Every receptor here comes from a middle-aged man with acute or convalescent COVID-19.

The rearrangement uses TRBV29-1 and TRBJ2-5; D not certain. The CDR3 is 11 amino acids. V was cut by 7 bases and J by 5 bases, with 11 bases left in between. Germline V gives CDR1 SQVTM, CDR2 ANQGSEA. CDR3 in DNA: TGCAGCGGTGGCCTTTCGGAGACCCAGTACTTC. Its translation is CSGGLSETQYF.

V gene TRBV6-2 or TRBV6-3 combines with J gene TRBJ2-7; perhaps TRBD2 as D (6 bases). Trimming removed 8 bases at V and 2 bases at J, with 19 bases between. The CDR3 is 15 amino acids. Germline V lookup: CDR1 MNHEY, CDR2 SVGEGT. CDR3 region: CASGLLGGGTYEQYF. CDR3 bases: TGTGCCAGCGGCCTGCTGGGGGGAGGCACCTACGAGCAGTACTTC.

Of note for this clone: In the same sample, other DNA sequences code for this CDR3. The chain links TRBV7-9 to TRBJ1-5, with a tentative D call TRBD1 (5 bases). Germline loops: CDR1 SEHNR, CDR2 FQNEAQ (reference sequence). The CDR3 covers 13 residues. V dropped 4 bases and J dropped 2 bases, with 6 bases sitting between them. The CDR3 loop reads CASSWGGNQPQHF. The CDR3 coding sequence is TGTGCCAGCAGCTGGGGGGGCAATCAGCCCCAGCATTTT.

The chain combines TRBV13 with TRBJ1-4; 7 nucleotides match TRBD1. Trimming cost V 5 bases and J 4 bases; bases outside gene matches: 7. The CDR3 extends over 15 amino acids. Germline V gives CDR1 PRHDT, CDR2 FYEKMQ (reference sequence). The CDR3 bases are TGTGCCAGCAGCCTACAGGGGATCTATAATGAAAAACTGTTTTTT. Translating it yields CASSLQGIYNEKLFF.

CDR3 DNA: TGTGCCAGCAGCGTAGAGGTCAGAGGGGCAGGGGCTGACTATGGCTACACCTTC. The encoded protein is CASSVEVRGAGADYGYTF. The chain has TRBV9 and TRBJ1-2, with TRBD1 as a possible D gene (6 bases). Trimming pared 0 bases from V and 3 bases from J, leaving 21 bases between. Germline V gene lookup returns CDR1 SGDLS and CDR2 YYNGEE. The CDR3 runs 18 residues.

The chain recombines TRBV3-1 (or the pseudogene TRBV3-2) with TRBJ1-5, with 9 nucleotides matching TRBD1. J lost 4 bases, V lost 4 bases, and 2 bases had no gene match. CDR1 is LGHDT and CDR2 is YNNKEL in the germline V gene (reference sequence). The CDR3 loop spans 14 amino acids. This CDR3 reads CASSPGQGNQPQHF. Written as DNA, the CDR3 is TGTGCCAGCAGCCCGGGACAGGGTAATCAGCCCCAGCATTTT.

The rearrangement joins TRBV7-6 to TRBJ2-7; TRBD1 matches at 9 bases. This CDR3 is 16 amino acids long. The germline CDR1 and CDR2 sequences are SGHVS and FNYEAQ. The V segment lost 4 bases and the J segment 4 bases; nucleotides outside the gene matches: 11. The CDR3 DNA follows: TGTGCCAGCAGCTCCTCACCGGGACAGGGCGTATACGAGCAGTACTTC. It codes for CASSSSPGQGVYEQYF.

Written as DNA, the CDR3 is TGTGCCTGGACCCGCCCCGGGTCCTATGGCTACACCTTC. Its translation: CAWTRPGSYGYTF. The chain has TRBV30 and TRBJ1-2; D not certain. This CDR3 is built from 13 residues. V was clipped by 4 bases and J by 4 bases, with 13 bases between them. CDR1 and CDR2 (germline): GTSNPN, SVGIG (reference sequence).

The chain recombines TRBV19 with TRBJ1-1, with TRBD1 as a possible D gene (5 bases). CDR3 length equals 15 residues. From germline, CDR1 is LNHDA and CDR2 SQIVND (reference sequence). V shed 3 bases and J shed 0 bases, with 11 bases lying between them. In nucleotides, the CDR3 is TGTGCCAGTAGTATTCAGGGATCTATGAACACTGAAGCTTTCTTT. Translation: CASSIQGSMNTEAFF.

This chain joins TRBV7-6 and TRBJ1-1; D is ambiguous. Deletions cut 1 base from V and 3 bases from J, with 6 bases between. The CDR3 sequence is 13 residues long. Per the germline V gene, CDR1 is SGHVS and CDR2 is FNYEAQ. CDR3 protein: CASSLGAYTEAFF. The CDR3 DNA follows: TGTGCCAGCAGCTTAGGGGCCTACACTGAAGCTTTCTTT.

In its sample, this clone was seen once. The CDR3, as DNA: TGTGCCAGCAGCCCCACGGGGCAAGAGACCCAGTACTTC. It is translated as CASSPTGQETQYF. The rearrangement links TRBV7-9 to TRBJ2-5; D possibly corresponds to TRBD2 (5 bases). The CDR3 length is 13 residues. Germline V gene sequence: CDR1 SEHNR, CDR2 FQNEAQ (reference sequence). Between the trimmed V and J ends, which lost 5 bases and 2 bases, there was a span of 9 bases.

This CDR3 reads CASSWTVNQPQHF. CDR3 DNA: TGTGCCAGCAGCTGGACAGTCAATCAGCCCCAGCATTTT. This chain links TRBV5-8 with TRBJ1-5; TRBD1 is a possible D gene (6 bases). Germline-derived CDR1 and CDR2 are SGHTS and YDEGEE. The CDR3 runs to 13 residues. Trimming removed 3 bases from V and 3 bases from J, with 7 bases in between. Drawing the rest from reference TRBV5-8 and TRBJ1-5, the complete variable domain is EAGVTQSPTHLIKTRGQQATLRCSPISGHTSVYWYQQALGLGLQFLLWYDEGEERNRGNFPPRFSGRQFPNYSSELNVNALELEDSALYLCASSWTVNQPQHFGDGTRLSIL.

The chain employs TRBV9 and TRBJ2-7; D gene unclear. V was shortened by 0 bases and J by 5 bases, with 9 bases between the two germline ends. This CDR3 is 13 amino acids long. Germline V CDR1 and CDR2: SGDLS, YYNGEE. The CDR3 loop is CASSVVTSDEQYF. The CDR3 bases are TGTGCCAGCAGCGTAGTCACGAGTGACGAGCAGTACTTC.

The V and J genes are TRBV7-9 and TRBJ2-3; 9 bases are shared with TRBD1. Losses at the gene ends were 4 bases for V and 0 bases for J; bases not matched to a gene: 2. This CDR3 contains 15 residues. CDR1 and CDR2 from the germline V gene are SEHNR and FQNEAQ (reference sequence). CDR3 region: CASSSGQGSTDTQYF. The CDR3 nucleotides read TGTGCCAGCAGCTCGGGACAGGGAAGCACAGATACGCAGTATTTT. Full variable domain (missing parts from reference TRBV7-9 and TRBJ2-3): DTGVSQNPRHKITKRGQNVTFRCDPISEHNRLYWYRQTLGQGPEFLTYFQNEAQLEKSRLLSDRFSAERPKGSFSTLEIQRTEQGDSAMYLCASSSGQGSTDTQYFGPGTRLTVL.